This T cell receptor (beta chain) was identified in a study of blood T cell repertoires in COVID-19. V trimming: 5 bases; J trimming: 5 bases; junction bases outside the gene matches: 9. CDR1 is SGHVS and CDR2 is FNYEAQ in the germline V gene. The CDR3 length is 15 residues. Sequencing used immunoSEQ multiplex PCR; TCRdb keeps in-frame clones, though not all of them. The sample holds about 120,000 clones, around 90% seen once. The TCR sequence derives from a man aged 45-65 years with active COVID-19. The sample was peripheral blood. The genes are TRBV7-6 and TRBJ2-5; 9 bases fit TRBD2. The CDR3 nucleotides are TGTGCCAGCAGCGGTACGGGACTAGCTATGGAGACCCAGTACTTC. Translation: CASSGTGLAMETQYF. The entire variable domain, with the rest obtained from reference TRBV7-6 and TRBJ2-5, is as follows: GAGVSQSPRYKVTKRGQDVALRCDPISGHVSLYWYRQALGQGPEFLTYFNYEAQQDKSGLPNDRFSAERPEGSISTLTIQRTEQRDSAMYRCASSGTGLAMETQYFGPGTRLLVL.